This TCR beta chain was found in a study of blood T cell repertoires in COVID-19. Looking at the study overall: COVID-19 samples collected from the United States, Italy and Spain covered acute and convalescent phases. In each case, the material was cDNA or gDNA derived from T cells, B-cell-depleted T cells, or PBMCs.

The CDR3 has 14 amino acids. V was cut by 2 bases and J by 7 bases, with 15 bases left in between. Looked up from germline, CDR1 is MNHNS and CDR2 is SASEGT. Original handling: Nucleated cell number was recorded as an estimate derived from reference gene primer amplification. Only in-frame clones appear in the TCRdb table, and some are missing; sequencing was by immunoSEQ multiplex PCR. V and J calls and clone size are those listed in that table; D and trimming were worked out from the DNA. The sample shows 200,000 to 300,000 clones, roughly 88% of them seen only once. Sequencing was carried out using peripheral blood. This clonotype was sampled from a man aged 40-50 years with acute or convalescent COVID-19. J is TRBJ2-7 and V is TRBV6-1; a weak D match, TRBD1 (5 bases). Here the CDR3 DNA reads TGTGCCAGCAGTGAATTAACAGGTGCAACGGAGCAGTACTTC. Translated, it gives CASSELTGATEQYF.